A selection of T cell receptor beta chains follows, all from one sample in a study of cytomegalovirus exposure and HLA in healthy donors. Data came from immunoSEQ multiplex PCR; TCRdb stores just in-frame clones and leaves some out. The data hold fewer than 300,000 clones, with 88% observed a single time. Sequencing used PBMCs. These receptors were collected from a woman aged 18-29 years in good health and CMV-seronegative. CDR3s include the opening cysteine and the closing phenylalanine or tryptophan. The D gene is left open where the match is weak. The size entry is marked missing in some rows and otherwise reads once, few, many or a size class.

length	J	V	size	D	CDR3	DNA
14	TRBJ2-1	TRBV19	.	TRBD2	CASTGLAGYNEQFF	TGTGCCAGCACAGGACTAGCGGGGTACAATGAGCAGTTCTTC
12	TRBJ1-2	TRBV5-1	few	.	CASSDPGLGYTF	TGCGCCAGCAGCGACCCAGGGCTTGGCTACACCTTC
16	TRBJ1-2	TRBV28	once	TRBD1	CASTPFRDRHNYGYTF	TGTGCCAGCACCCCATTCCGGGACAGACATAACTATGGCTACACCTTC
15	TRBJ2-5	TRBV9	.	TRBD2	CASSVEVGGLETQYF	TGTGCCAGCAGCGTAGAGGTGGGAGGGCTAGAGACCCAGTACTTC
17	TRBJ2-1	TRBV1	.	.	CTSRSSGRGGSYNEQFF	TGCACCAGCAGATCTAGCGGGAGGGGTGGTTCCTACAATGAGCAGTTCTTC
13	TRBJ2-1	TRBV4-2	.	TRBD2	CASSQDGTSIEVF	TGTGCCAGCAGCCAAGATGGGACTAGCATCGAGGTCTTC
13	TRBJ2-4	TRBV9	.	.	CASGQGLGNIQYF	TGTGCCAGCGGGCAGGGATTGGGAAACATTCAGTACTTC
14	TRBJ2-1	TRBV7-7	.	.	CASSLGGDYNEQFF	TGTGCCAGCAGCTTAGGGGGCGATTACAATGAGCAGTTCTTC
14	TRBJ2-7	TRBV27	.	TRBD2	CANPLSGRFYEQYF	TGTGCCAACCCCCTTAGCGGGAGATTCTACGAGCAGTACTTC
16	TRBJ2-5	TRBV6-4	.	TRBD2	CASSDSAGGGQETQYF	TGTGCCAGCAGTGACTCGGCAGGCGGGGGGCAAGAGACCCAGTACTTC
15	TRBJ2-3	TRBV6-5	.	.	CASIPSWGSTDTQYF	TGTGCCAGCATTCCTTCGTGGGGCAGCACGGATACGCAGTATTTT
14	TRBJ2-7	TRBV4-3	.	.	CASSQDLKGVEQYF	TGCGCCAGCAGCCAAGATCTTAAGGGGGTAGAGCAGTACTTC
17	TRBJ2-3	TRBV1	.	.	CTSSLPSTAGITDTQYF	TGCACCAGCAGCCTACCCTCCACGGCGGGCATCACAGATACGCAGTATTTT
19	TRBJ2-7	TRBV18	.	.	CASSPPLEGRLTTTYEQYF	TGTGCCAGCTCACCACCACTGGAGGGACGGTTGACCACCACCTACGAGCAGTACTTC
16	TRBJ2-1	TRBV6-5	.	.	CASSSLLGTSYNEQFF	TGTGCCAGCAGTTCTCTCCTCGGGACATCCTACAATGAGCAGTTCTTC
17	TRBJ2-1	TRBV28	.	TRBD1	CASSLGSSGGAYNEQFF	TGTGCCAGCAGTTTAGGATCCTCAGGGGGCGCCTACAATGAGCAGTTCTTC
17	TRBJ2-1	TRBV9	.	TRBD2	CASSDGGRIGSYNEQFF	TGTGCCAGCAGCGACGGCGGGAGGATTGGATCCTACAATGAGCAGTTCTTC
16	TRBJ2-7	TRBV5-4	once	.	CASSPKGGGLRYEQYF	TGTGCCAGCAGCCCGAAAGGTGGGGGCCTCCGCTACGAGCAGTACTTC
13	TRBJ2-7	TRBV29-1	.	TRBD1	CSVNLDRVGEQYF	TGCAGCGTCAACCTGGACAGGGTGGGTGAGCAGTACTTC
15	TRBJ2-2	TRBV6-1	.	TRBD1	CASVGGTGDTGELFF	TGTGCCAGCGTCGGAGGGACAGGAGACACCGGGGAGCTGTTTTTT
17	TRBJ2-1	TRBV4-1	.	TRBD1	CASSYLSRGPPGTEQFF	TGCGCCAGCAGCTATTTATCGAGGGGGCCTCCCGGGACTGAGCAGTTCTTC
14	TRBJ1-2	TRBV5-5	few	.	CASSLEQGFYGYTF	TGTGCCAGCAGCCTGGAACAGGGCTTCTATGGCTACACCTTC
16	TRBJ2-3	TRBV27	.	.	CASSLRGAVGTDTQYF	TGTGCCAGCAGTTTGCGGGGAGCGGTCGGCACAGATACGCAGTATTTT
15	TRBJ2-7	TRBV27	.	TRBD1	CASSPMDRGTHEQYF	TGTGCCAGCAGTCCCATGGACAGGGGTACCCACGAGCAGTACTTC
18	TRBJ1-3	TRBV2	.	.	CASSGAHPTGLGGNTIYF	TGTGCCAGCAGTGGGGCCCACCCTACAGGGCTTGGGGGAAACACCATATATTTT
16	TRBJ1-4	TRBV7-2	.	TRBD1	CASTRRPGGSNEKLFF	TGTGCCAGCACCCGCCGGCCAGGGGGAAGTAATGAAAAACTGTTTTTT
17	TRBJ2-2	TRBV4-3	.	TRBD2	CASSQDRSSGNTGELFF	TGCGCCAGCAGCCAAGATCGGTCTAGCGGGAACACCGGGGAGCTGTTTTTT
14	TRBJ1-2	TRBV30	.	.	CAWNQLQGIGGYTF	TGTGCCTGGAACCAGTTACAGGGAATAGGTGGCTACACCTTC
17	TRBJ2-3	TRBV4-3	.	TRBD2	CASSQVGLGGRTDTQYF	TGCGCCAGCAGCCAAGTGGGACTTGGCGGGAGAACAGATACGCAGTATTTT
13	TRBJ1-5	TRBV15	.	.	CATSRDPGQPQHF	TGTGCCACCAGCAGAGATCCGGGTCAGCCCCAGCATTTT
19	TRBJ2-7	TRBV7-9	once	.	CASSSLQGSGPTTHYEQYF	TGTGCCAGCAGCTCACTCCAAGGTAGCGGACCGACCACGCACTACGAGCAGTACTTC
15	TRBJ2-1	TRBV5-4	.	TRBD1	CASSPQGAVYNEQFF	TGTGCCAGCAGCCCACAGGGGGCTGTTTACAATGAGCAGTTCTTC
13	TRBJ2-1	TRBV6-1	.	TRBD1	CASDRGSYNEQFF	TGTGCCAGCGACAGGGGGTCCTACAATGAGCAGTTCTTC
13	TRBJ1-2	TRBV5-4	.	.	CASSLIQGYGYTF	TGTGCCAGCAGCTTGATCCAGGGGTATGGCTACACCTTC
14	TRBJ2-3	TRBV6-5	.	.	CASGLSTDLYTQYF	TGTGCCAGCGGGTTAAGCACGGACTTGTATACGCAGTATTTT
15	TRBJ2-2	TRBV28	.	TRBD2	CASRPGLAGIGELFF	TGTGCCAGCAGGCCCGGACTAGCGGGAATTGGGGAGCTGTTTTTT